Each of the 26 T cell receptor beta chains below was sequenced from the same sample in a study of blood T cell repertoires in COVID-19. Profiled with immunoSEQ multiplex PCR; TCRdb holds only in-frame clones, not every one. The table records some 97,000 clones, 88% of them present only once. The specimen sequenced was peripheral blood. These receptors came from a woman aged 55-70 years with acute or convalescent COVID-19.

The CDR3 protein is CASSLVITGELFF. DNA of the CDR3: TGTGCCAGCAGCTTAGTAATCACCGGGGAGCTGTTTTTT. The chain has TRBV7-8 and TRBJ2-2; no clear D. This CDR3 is built from 13 residues. Germline V gene sequence: CDR1 SGHVS, CDR2 FQNEAQ. V was cut by 1 base and J by 4 bases, with 4 bases left in between. The full variable domain, rest sourced from reference TRBV7-8 and TRBJ2-2, is GAGVSQSPRYKVAKRGQDVALRCDPISGHVSLFWYQQALGQGPEFLTYFQNEAQLDKSGLPSDRFFAERPEGSVSTLKIQRTQQEDSAVYLCASSLVITGELFFGEGSRLTVL.

This clone was counted only a few times. V usage is TRBV19 and J usage is TRBJ2-1; 8 nucleotides align to TRBD2. Unmatched junction bases numbered 2, after V lost 5 bases and J lost 5 bases. CDR1 is LNHDA, CDR2 SQIVND, per germline (reference sequence). The CDR3 sequence is 13 residues long. CDR3 DNA: TGTGCCAGTAGTGGGACTAGGGACAATGAGCAGTTCTTC. This encodes CASSGTRDNEQFF.

The rearrangement links TRBV6-6 to TRBJ2-1, with 8 bases matching TRBD2. CDR1 and CDR2 (germline): MNHNY, SVGAGI (reference sequence). The CDR3 extends over 15 amino acids. J lost 7 bases, V lost 2 bases, and 7 bases had no gene match. The CDR3 region has the DNA TGTGCCAGCAGTTACGGGGTGGCTAGCGGGAATGAGCAGTTCTTC. It is translated as CASSYGVASGNEQFF.

The genes are TRBV11-2 and TRBJ2-2, with TRBD1 matching 10 bases. Germline values: CDR1 SGHAT, CDR2 FQNNGV. The CDR3 length is 18 residues. J was trimmed by 7 bases and V by 6 bases; bases with no gene match: 17. This CDR3 reads CASRSPRPGQGTGGELFF. Here the CDR3 DNA reads TGTGCCAGCAGATCACCCCGGCCGGGACAGGGGACCGGCGGGGAGCTGTTTTTT.

The chain recombines TRBV6-5 with TRBJ1-5; D gene unclear. V lost 8 bases, J lost 1 base, and 6 bases lay in between. The V gene's germline CDR1 is MNHEY and CDR2 SVGAGI. The CDR3 sequence is 12 residues long. The CDR3 nucleotides are TGTGCCAGCCAACAGAGCAATCAGCCCCAGCATTTT. Protein sequence: CASQQSNQPQHF.

In DNA, the CDR3 is TGTGCCTGGGGGCTAGAGGGCGGGCACACAGATACGCAGTATTTT. Its translation is CAWGLEGGHTDTQYF. The V and J genes are TRBV30 and TRBJ2-3, with D perhaps TRBD2 (5 bases). V lost 5 bases and J 2 bases, leaving 17 bases between the germline ends. Germline V CDR1 and CDR2: GTSNPN, SVGIG (reference sequence). The CDR3 has 15 residues.

The gene calls are TRBV28 and TRBJ1-5, with TRBD1 matching over 10 bases. The V gene end was trimmed by 5 bases and the J gene end by 5 bases; junction bases not matched to a gene: 6. The CDR3 loop spans 15 amino acids. The germline V gene encodes CDR1 MDHEN and CDR2 SYDVKM. CDR3: CASSARTGGYQPQHF. CDR3 coding DNA: TGTGCCAGCAGTGCTCGGACAGGGGGTTATCAGCCCCAGCATTTT.

CDR3 nucleotides: TGTGCCAGTAGTGTGACGACCAGCGGGGAGCAGTTCTTC. Protein: CASSVTTSGEQFF. This chain uses TRBV19 with TRBJ2-1, with D possibly being TRBD2 (6 bases). V was clipped by 5 bases and J by 10 bases, with 15 bases between them. This CDR3 comprises 13 residues. CDR1 LNHDA and CDR2 SQIVND come from the germline V gene (reference sequence).

This clone was found once. The CDR3 coding sequence is TGTGCCAGCAGCAAATTTGACTCGGAGGGACGGACCCTCTCCTACGAGCAGTACGTC. This encodes CASSKFDSEGRTLSYEQYV. The chain couples TRBV21-1 to TRBJ2-7; the table calls TRBD2, which could not be checked here. TRBV21-1 is marked as a pseudogene. The CDR3 runs to 19 residues.

The V gene is TRBV7-2, the J gene TRBJ1-4, with no clear D. The CDR3 totals 14 residues. V shed 5 bases and J shed 0 bases, with 7 bases lying between them. Germline V gene sequence: CDR1 SGHTA, CDR2 FQGNSA. This CDR3 is CASSRSSTNEKLFF. DNA for the CDR3: TGTGCCAGCAGCCGGTCCTCAACTAATGAAAAACTGTTTTTT.

The V and J genes are TRBV25-1 and TRBJ1-1, with TRBD1 as a possible D gene (6 bases). The CDR3 loop spans 14 amino acids. V was pared by 5 bases and J by 4 bases, with 14 bases between. CDR1 MGHDK and CDR2 SYGVNS come from the germline V gene. This CDR3 is CASSQGYGVTEAFF. CDR3 coding DNA: TGTGCCAGCAGTCAGGGGTACGGAGTCACTGAAGCTTTCTTT.

This clone was seen once. The V and J genes are TRBV27 and TRBJ2-5; 8 bases map to TRBD1. The length of the CDR3 is 13 residues. Germline V gives CDR1 MNHEY, CDR2 SMNVEV (reference sequence). The ends lost 5 bases at V and 5 bases at J; junction bases unmatched: 4. CDR3 coding DNA: TGTGCCAGCAGTCCGACAGGGGCGGAGACCCAGTACTTC. It specifies CASSPTGAETQYF.

This chain joins TRBV14 and TRBJ2-1, with 9 bases fitting TRBD1. In germline, CDR1 is SGHDN, CDR2 FVKESK. V shed 3 bases, J shed 4 bases, and the junction held 10 bases outside the gene matches. The CDR3 length is 17 residues. The CDR3 loop is CASSHSYGQGWYNEQFF. The CDR3 nucleotides read TGTGCCAGCAGCCATTCTTACGGACAGGGGTGGTACAATGAGCAGTTCTTC.

V and J are TRBV5-1 and TRBJ1-3; weak D call: TRBD1 (6 bases). The CDR3 is 15 amino acids. Trimming cost V 4 bases and J 7 bases, with 18 bases left between them. Germline loops: CDR1 SGHRS, CDR2 YFSETQ. The CDR3 DNA sequence: TGCGCCAGCAGCGAATCGGGGATGCAGGGGAACACCATATATTTT. Translation: CASSESGMQGNTIYF. Variable domain in full (rest from reference TRBV5-1 and TRBJ1-3): KAGVTQTPRYLIKTRGQQVTLSCSPISGHRSVSWYQQTPGQGLQFLFEYFSETQRNKGNFPGRFSGRQFSNSRSEMNVSTLELGDSALYLCASSESGMQGNTIYFGEGSWLTVV.

The chain couples TRBV29-1 to TRBJ1-1, with 7 bases that match TRBD1. The CDR3 consists of 12 residues. The junction had 9 bases not matched to a gene; V was cut back by 6 bases and J by 8 bases. Germline values: CDR1 SQVTM, CDR2 ANQGSEA. The CDR3 coding sequence is TGCAGCGTAACAGGGGATGGGGGGGAAGCTTTCTTT. Amino acid sequence: CSVTGDGGEAFF. Based on the CDR3 plus reference TRBV29-1 and TRBJ1-1, the full variable domain is SAVISQKPSRDICQRGTSLTIQCQVDSQVTMMFWYRQQPGQSLTLIATANQGSEATYESGFVIDKFPISRPNLTFSTLTVSNMSPEDSSIYLCSVTGDGGEAFFGQGTRLTVV.

V usage is TRBV27 and J usage is TRBJ2-2, with D unresolved. Germline CDR1 reads MNHEY; CDR2 reads SMNVEV (reference sequence). V was clipped by 3 bases and J by 6 bases, with 5 bases between them. There are 12 residues in the CDR3. The DNA of the CDR3 is TGTGCCAGCAGTTTTCGGGCCGGGGAGCTGTTTTTT. This translates into CASSFRAGELFF.

The chain joins TRBV24-1 to TRBJ2-1; 12 nucleotides match TRBD2. Trimming cost V 2 bases and J 4 bases; bases outside gene matches: 2. CDR3 length: 16 residues. The germline V gene encodes CDR1 KGHDR and CDR2 SFDVKD. CDR3 DNA: TGTGCCACCAGTGATTCTAGCGGGAGGGCTTACAATGAGCAGTTCTTC. Translation gives CATSDSSGRAYNEQFF.

This clone was counted a single time. V gene TRBV9 combines with J gene TRBJ2-2; 9 positions agree with TRBD1. The CDR3 totals 15 residues. J gave up 7 bases and V 0 bases, and 4 bases lay outside the gene matches. The germline V gene encodes CDR1 SGDLS and CDR2 YYNGEE. DNA of the CDR3: TGTGCCAGCAGCGTAGCTGGGACAGGGATCGGGGAGCTGTTTTTT. As protein: CASSVAGTGIGELFF.

This rearrangement joins TRBV27 to TRBJ1-1, with D unclear. CDR3 length: 15 residues. Germline loops: CDR1 MNHEY, CDR2 SMNVEV (reference sequence). The V end was cut by 3 bases, the J end by 0 bases, with 11 bases between. In DNA form, the CDR3 reads TGTGCCAGCAGTTTCTTCGCGACATTGAACACTGAAGCTTTCTTT. Translation: CASSFFATLNTEAFF.

The chain links TRBV2 to TRBJ1-1, with TRBD1 matching 8 bases. Looked up from germline, CDR1 is SNHLY and CDR2 is FYNNEI. V shed 7 bases, J shed 0 bases, and the junction held 7 bases outside the gene matches. This CDR3 is built from 15 residues. CDR3 loop: CASNQDRAVNTEAFF. CDR3 DNA sequence: TGTGCCAGCAACCAGGACAGGGCTGTGAACACTGAAGCTTTCTTT. Drawing the rest from reference TRBV2 and TRBJ1-1, the complete variable domain is EPEVTQTPSHQVTQMGQEVILRCVPISNHLYFYWYRQILGQKVEFLVSFYNNEISEKSEIFDDQFSVERPDGSNFTLKIRSTKLEDSAMYFCASNQDRAVNTEAFFGQGTRLTVV.

As to this clone: At one end, the junction sequence differs from germline, possibly due to a read error. The chain is built from TRBV7-7 and TRBJ2-2, with D uncertain. The V gene's germline CDR1 is SSHAT and CDR2 FNYEAQ (reference sequence). The CDR3 runs to 12 residues. The CDR3 protein is CASSSTPGELFF. The CDR3 bases are TGTGCTAGCAGCAGCACTCCCGGGGAGCTGTTTTTT. Full variable domain (remainder filled in from reference TRBV7-7 and TRBJ2-2): GAGVSQSPRYKVTKRGQDVTLRCDPISSHATLYWYQQALGQGPEFLTYFNYEAQPDKSGLPSDRFSAERPEGSISTLTIQRTEQRDSAMYRCASSSTPGELFFGEGSRLTVL.

J is TRBJ2-1 and V is TRBV3-1 (or the pseudogene TRBV3-2); 10 nucleotides match TRBD1. CDR1 and CDR2 from the germline V gene are LGHDT and YNNKEL (reference sequence). V dropped 4 bases and J dropped 7; count of bases not matched to a gene: 4. The CDR3 is 14 residues long. CDR3 amino acids: CASSRRDRGNEQFF. The CDR3 DNA sequence: TGTGCCAGCAGCCGCCGGGACAGGGGTAATGAGCAGTTCTTC.

This sequence joins TRBV25-1 and TRBJ1-3, with TRBD1 as a possible D gene (5 bases). Germline CDR1 reads MGHDK; CDR2 reads SYGVNS. The V end was cut by 1 base, the J end by 4 bases, with 8 bases between. The CDR3 has 14 residues. CDR3 coding DNA: TGTGCCAGCAGTGAATCGGGGGTCGGAAACACCATATATTTT. Protein sequence: CASSESGVGNTIYF.

This clone has just a few counts. This chain uses TRBV11-2 with TRBJ1-6; 11 bases map to TRBD1. The germline gives CDR1 SGHAT, CDR2 FQNNGV. V dropped 1 base and J dropped 15; count of bases not matched to a gene: 8. CDR3 size: 15 residues. Written as DNA, the CDR3 is TGTGCCAGCAGCTTAGGGACAGGGGGCGCAGGTGGCCTCCACTTT. This codes for CASSLGTGGAGGLHF.

A remark on this clone: Different DNA sequences within this sample yield the same CDR3. The chain has TRBV28 and TRBJ2-7, with a weak D call TRBD1 (5 bases). V gave up 4 bases and J gave up 3 bases, with 7 bases separating them. This CDR3 spans 12 amino acids. Germline V CDR1 and CDR2: MDHEN, SYDVKM. CDR3 coding DNA: TGTGCCAGCAGTTCAAGGGGCTACGAGCAGTACTTC. This sequence encodes CASSSRGYEQYF. Based on the CDR3 plus reference TRBV28 and TRBJ2-7, the full variable domain is DVKVTQSSRYLVKRTGEKVFLECVQDMDHENMFWYRQDPGLGLRLIYFSYDVKMKEKGDIPEGYSVSREKKERFSLILESASTNQTSMYLCASSSRGYEQYFGPGTRLTVT.

The sample holds a few counts of this clone. The chain recombines TRBV7-9 with TRBJ2-3; 14 bases are shared with TRBD2. V shed 3 bases, J shed 0 bases, and the junction held 5 bases outside the gene matches. Germline assignment: CDR1 SEHNR and CDR2 FQNEAQ (reference sequence). The CDR3 has 18 amino acids. The CDR3 region is CASSLGLAGDGSTDTQYF. CDR3 nucleotides: TGTGCCAGCAGCTTGGGACTAGCGGGAGATGGTAGCACAGATACGCAGTATTTT.